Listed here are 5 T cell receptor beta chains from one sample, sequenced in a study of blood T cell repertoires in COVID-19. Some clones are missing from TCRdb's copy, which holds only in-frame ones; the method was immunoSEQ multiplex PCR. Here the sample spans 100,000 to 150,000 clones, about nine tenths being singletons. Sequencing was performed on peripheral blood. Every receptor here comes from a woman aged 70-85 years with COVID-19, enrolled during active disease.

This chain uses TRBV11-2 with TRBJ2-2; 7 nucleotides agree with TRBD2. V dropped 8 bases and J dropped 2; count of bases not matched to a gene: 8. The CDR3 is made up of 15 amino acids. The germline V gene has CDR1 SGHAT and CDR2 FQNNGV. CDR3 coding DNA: TGTGCCAGCCGCGTCGGGGGGTTCAACACCGGGGAGCTGTTTTTT. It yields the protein CASRVGGFNTGELFF.

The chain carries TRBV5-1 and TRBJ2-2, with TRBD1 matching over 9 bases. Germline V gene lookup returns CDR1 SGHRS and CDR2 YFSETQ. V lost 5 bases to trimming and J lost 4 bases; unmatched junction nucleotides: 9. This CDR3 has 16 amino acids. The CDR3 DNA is TGCGCCAGCAGTCGAGACAGGGGGGAAGGCACCGGGGAGCTGTTTTTT. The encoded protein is CASSRDRGEGTGELFF.

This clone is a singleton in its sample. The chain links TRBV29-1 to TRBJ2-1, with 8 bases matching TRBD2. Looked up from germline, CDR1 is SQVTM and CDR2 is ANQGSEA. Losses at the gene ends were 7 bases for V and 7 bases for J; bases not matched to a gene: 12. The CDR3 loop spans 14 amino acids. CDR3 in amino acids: CSGFTGGLVNEQFF. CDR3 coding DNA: TGCAGCGGATTTACGGGGGGGTTGGTGAATGAGCAGTTCTTC.

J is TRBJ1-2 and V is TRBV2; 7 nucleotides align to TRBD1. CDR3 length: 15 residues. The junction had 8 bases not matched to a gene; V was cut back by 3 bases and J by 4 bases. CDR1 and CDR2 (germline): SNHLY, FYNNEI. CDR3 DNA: TGTGCCAGCAGTGATAGGGGCAGGGGGATCTATGGCTACACCTTC. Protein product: CASSDRGRGIYGYTF.

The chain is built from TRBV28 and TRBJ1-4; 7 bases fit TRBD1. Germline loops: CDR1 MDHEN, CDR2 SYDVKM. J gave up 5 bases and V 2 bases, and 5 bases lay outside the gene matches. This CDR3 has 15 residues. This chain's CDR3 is CASSLSRGSNEKLFF. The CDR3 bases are TGTGCCAGCAGTTTAAGCAGGGGGTCGAATGAAAAACTGTTTTTT.